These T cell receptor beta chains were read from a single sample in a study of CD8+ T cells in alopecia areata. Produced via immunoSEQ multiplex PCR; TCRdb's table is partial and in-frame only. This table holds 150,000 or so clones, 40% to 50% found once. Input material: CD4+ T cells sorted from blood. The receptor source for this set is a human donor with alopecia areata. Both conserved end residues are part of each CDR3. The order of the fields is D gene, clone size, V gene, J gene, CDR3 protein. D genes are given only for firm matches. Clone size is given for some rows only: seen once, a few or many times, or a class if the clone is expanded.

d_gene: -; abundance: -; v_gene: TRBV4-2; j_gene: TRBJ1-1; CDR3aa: CASSQFSGINTEAFF
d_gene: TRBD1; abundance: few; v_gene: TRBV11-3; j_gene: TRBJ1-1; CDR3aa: CASSLGQLNTEAFF
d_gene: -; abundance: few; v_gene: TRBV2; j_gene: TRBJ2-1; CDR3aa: CASSALGNEQFF
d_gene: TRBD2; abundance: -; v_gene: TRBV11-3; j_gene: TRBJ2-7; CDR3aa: CASSVHIAGDEQYF
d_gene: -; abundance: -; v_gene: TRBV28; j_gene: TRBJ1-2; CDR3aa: CASSLPGEGGYGYTF
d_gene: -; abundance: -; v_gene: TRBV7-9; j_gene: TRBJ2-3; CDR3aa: CASSALTDTQYF
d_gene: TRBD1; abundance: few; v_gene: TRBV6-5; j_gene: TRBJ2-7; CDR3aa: CASSYSWTGVSYEQYF
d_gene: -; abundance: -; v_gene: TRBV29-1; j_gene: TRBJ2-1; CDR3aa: CSVDRGAYNEQFF
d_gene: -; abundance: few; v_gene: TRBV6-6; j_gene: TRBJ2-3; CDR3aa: CASSPSLRVDF
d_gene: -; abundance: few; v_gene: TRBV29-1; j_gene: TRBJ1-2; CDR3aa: CSVDQGDYGYTF
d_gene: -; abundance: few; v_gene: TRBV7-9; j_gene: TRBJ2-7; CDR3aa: CASSLEGQKQYF
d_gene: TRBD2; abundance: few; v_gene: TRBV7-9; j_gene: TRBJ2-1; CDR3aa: CASSPSGRGAYNEQFF
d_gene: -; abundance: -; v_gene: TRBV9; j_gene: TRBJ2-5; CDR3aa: CASSVGPYQETQYF
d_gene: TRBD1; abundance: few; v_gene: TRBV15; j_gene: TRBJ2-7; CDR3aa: CATSSTPGQGTYEQYF
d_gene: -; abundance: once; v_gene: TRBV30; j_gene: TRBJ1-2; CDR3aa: CAWSVQGVYGYTF
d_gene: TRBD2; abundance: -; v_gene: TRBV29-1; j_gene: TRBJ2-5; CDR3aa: CSVSFAGGRRETQYF
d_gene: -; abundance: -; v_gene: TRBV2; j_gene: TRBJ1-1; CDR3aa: CASRRISRVNTEAFF
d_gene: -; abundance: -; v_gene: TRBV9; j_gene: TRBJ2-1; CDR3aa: CASSAIAPGEQFF
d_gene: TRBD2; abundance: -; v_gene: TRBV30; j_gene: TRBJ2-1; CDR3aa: CAWAPGLAYNEQFF
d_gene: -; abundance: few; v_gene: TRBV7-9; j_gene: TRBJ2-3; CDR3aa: CASSLMGDTQYF
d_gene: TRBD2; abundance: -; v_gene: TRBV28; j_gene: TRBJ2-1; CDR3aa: CASSPWATGGNEQFF
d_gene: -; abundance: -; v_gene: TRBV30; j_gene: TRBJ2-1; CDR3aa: CAWSRASVHEQFF
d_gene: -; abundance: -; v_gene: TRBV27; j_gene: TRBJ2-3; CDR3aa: CASRETTDTQYF
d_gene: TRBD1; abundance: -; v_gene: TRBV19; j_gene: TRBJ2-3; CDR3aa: CASSASSGQITDTQYF
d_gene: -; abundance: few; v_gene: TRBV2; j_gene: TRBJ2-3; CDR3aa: CASSETLYTDTQYF
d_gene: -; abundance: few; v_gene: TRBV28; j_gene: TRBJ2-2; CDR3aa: CASIRDFTGELFF
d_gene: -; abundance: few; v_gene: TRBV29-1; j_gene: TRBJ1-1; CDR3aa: CSGHGLLNTEAFF
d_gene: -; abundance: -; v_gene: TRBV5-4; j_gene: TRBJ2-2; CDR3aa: CASSFNGLSTGELFF
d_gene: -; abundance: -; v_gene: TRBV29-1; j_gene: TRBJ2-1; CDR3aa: CSVPRASSYNEQFF
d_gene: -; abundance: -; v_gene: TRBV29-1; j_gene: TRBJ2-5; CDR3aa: CSVVPGLETQYF
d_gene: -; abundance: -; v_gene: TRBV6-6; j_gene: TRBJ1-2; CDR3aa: CASSYSPREGNGYTF
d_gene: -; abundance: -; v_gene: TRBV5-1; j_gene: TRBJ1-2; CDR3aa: CASSSGASYGYTF
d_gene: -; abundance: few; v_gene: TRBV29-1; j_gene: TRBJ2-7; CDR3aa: CSTHSGYEQYF
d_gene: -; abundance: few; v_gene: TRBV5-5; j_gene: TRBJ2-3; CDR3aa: CASIKSGDTQYF
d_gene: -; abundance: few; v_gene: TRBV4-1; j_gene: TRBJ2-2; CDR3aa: CASSQTNMGLGTGELFF
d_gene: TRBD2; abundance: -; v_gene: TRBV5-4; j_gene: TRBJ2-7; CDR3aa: CASSSGLAPTYEQYF
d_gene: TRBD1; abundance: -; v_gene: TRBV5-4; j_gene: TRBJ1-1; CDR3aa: CASSWDRGNTEAFF
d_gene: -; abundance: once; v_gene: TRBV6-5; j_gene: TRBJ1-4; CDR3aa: CASRKTGATNEKLFF
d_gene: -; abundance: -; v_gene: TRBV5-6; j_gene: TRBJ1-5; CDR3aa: CASSLEGGGNQPQHF
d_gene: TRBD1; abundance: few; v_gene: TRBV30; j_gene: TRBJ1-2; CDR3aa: CAWSVRRDRGPRYYGYTF
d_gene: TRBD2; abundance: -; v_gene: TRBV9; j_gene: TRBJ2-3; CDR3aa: CASSVREGLADTQYF
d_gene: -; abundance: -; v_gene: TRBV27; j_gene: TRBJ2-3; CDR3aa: CASSLLGASTDTQYF
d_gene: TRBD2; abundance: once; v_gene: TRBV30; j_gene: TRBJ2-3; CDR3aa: CAWTSGRFDTQYF
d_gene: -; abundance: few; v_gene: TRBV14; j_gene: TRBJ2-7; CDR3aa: CASSPGTRQAYEQYF
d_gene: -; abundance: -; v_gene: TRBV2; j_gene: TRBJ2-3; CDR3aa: CASSETWSDTQYF
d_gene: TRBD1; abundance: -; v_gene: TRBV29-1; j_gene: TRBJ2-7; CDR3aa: CSVEGWDRNPYEQYF